The entry below gives a single T cell receptor (beta chain) sequence along with its context. RNA, once extracted, was reverse transcribed into cDNA for use as the sequencing template. Profiling relied on immunoSEQ multiplex PCR, and the TCRdb table lists in-frame clones only, not all of them. The sample consists of approximately 210,000 clones, approximately 40% of them appearing once. These data come from a study of CD8+ T cells in alopecia areata. Noted treatment: oral pan-JAK inhibitor, 5-10 mg twice daily. Trimming took 5 bases from V and 4 from J; bases not matched to a gene: 5. CDR1 and CDR2 from the germline V gene are MDHEN and SYDVKM. This CDR3 has 15 residues.

V usage is TRBV28 and J usage is TRBJ2-6, with 7 nucleotides matching TRBD1. The sample in question was CD4+ T cells sorted from blood, obtained at approximately week 39, from a patient treated with tofacitinib. This clonotype was obtained from a human donor with alopecia areata. The CDR3 DNA sequence: TGTGCCAGCAGTAAGACAGGGTCGGGGGCCAACGTCCTGACTTTC. It yields the protein CASSKTGSGANVLTF.